The 19 T cell receptor beta chains below come from one sample, sequenced in a study of T cells in Graves' hyperthyroidism and ophthalmopathy. From RNA transcripts, TCR beta CDR3 regions were amplified. The primer set for the first-round RT-PCR of the TCR CDR3 was HTBI. A single record per CDR3 protein comes from TCRdb applying MiXCR to the multiplex PCR reads. The table has 500,000 to 650,000 distinct CDR3 sequences, 46% seen once; the top ten hold about two fifths. The specimen was peripheral blood or thyroid tissue (not recorded which). These receptors were obtained from an adult woman with Graves' disease, either hyperthyroidism or ophthalmopathy (not recorded which).

Turning to this clonotype: The limits of the CDR3 on the DNA are not certain, so only TCRdb's listed CDR3 is given. The gene calls are TRBV11-2 and TRBJ2-7; the D segment call TRBD2 is taken from the table without a DNA check. The CDR3 is made up of 17 amino acids, end residues included. The germline V gene encodes CDR1 SGHAT and CDR2 FQNNGV. CDR3 protein: CASSQDGNYGYTFEQYF.

The chain recombines TRBV10-3 with TRBJ1-2; D unresolved. V was clipped by 3 bases and J by 5 bases, with 7 bases between them. CDR1 and CDR2 (germline): ENHRY, SYGVKD. The CDR3 spans 12 residues. The CDR3 nucleotides are TGTGCCATCAGTGAACAAGAGTATGGCTACACCTTC. Protein sequence: CAISEQEYGYTF.

This clonotype was seen only a few times. The rearrangement links TRBV20-1 to TRBJ2-7, with D uncertain. The CDR3 has 13 residues. Trimming stripped 0 bases from V and 2 bases from J, with 8 bases between. Germline values: CDR1 DFQATT, CDR2 SNEGSKA (reference sequence). CDR3 bases: TGCAGTGCTAGAGAGGAGCCTGCCTACGAGCAGTACTTC. It yields the protein CSAREEPAYEQYF.

About this clonotype itself: A single base separates this from a much larger clone, so it may be a read error. The chain combines TRBV6-1 with TRBJ2-7; the D gene is possibly TRBD2 (6 bases). The germline V gene has CDR1 MNHNS and CDR2 SASEGT. This CDR3 has 12 residues. Here the CDR3 DNA reads TGTGCCAGCCGTGAAGGTGGGGGGGAGCAGTACTTC. Its translation is CASREGGGEQYF.

V usage is TRBV7-9 and J usage is TRBJ2-7, with D hard to call. V was shortened by 8 bases and J by 7 bases, with 18 bases between the two germline ends. CDR1 and CDR2 from the germline V gene are SEHNR and FQNEAQ (reference sequence). This CDR3 contains 13 residues. The CDR3 DNA reads TGTGCCAGCTCACCGGAAAGGGCCCTTGAGCAGTACTTC. Its translation is CASSPERALEQYF.

The CDR3 here is CSLGGAGREAYEQYF. DNA for the CDR3: TGCAGCTTGGGTGGGGCAGGCCGAGAAGCCTACGAGCAGTACTTC. The chain couples TRBV29-1 to TRBJ2-7, with a possible D match to TRBD1 (5 bases). Looked up from germline, CDR1 is SQVTM and CDR2 is ANQGSEA. V lost 8 bases, J lost 2 bases, and 22 bases lay in between. CDR3 size: 15 residues.

Note on this clonotype: The junction shows a germline mismatch at one end, possibly a read error. The chain links TRBV5-1 to TRBJ1-4; TRBD1 matches 10 bases. Looked up from germline, CDR1 is SGHRS and CDR2 is YFSETQ. This CDR3 region has 16 residues. CDR3 in DNA: TGCGCCAGCAGCACCCGACAGGGGGCGGAAAATGGAAAACTGTTTTTT. It translates to CASSTRQGAENGKLFF.

The J gene is TRBJ1-1, the V gene TRBV7-2; D is uncertain. Germline lookup yields CDR1 SGHTA and CDR2 FQGNSA. Trimming pared 5 bases from V and 10 bases from J, leaving 20 bases between. This CDR3 spans 14 amino acids. The CDR3 region has the DNA TGTGCCAGCAGCCCCTCCCTGATGTCGGTAGGAGCTTTCTTT. It translates to CASSPSLMSVGAFF.

Written as DNA, the CDR3 is TGTGCCAGTAGTATTTCGGGCAGCGCTAATGAAAAACTGTTTTTT. Translated: CASSISGSANEKLFF. This chain uses TRBV19 with TRBJ1-4; D gene ambiguous. Trimming stripped 3 bases from V and 3 bases from J, with 11 bases between. The CDR3 length is 15 residues. Germline V gives CDR1 LNHDA, CDR2 SQIVND (reference sequence).

The chain links TRBV10-2 to TRBJ1-5; D is unclear. The germline V gene has CDR1 WSHSY and CDR2 SAAADI. The CDR3 runs 12 residues. V was clipped by 6 bases and J by 7 bases, with 10 bases between them. The CDR3 DNA sequence: TGCGCCAGCAGGAAGGAAGGACAGCCCCAGCATTTT. Amino acids: CASRKEGQPQHF.

The rearrangement uses TRBV20-1 and TRBJ1-3; D gene unclear. Germline CDR1 DFQATT, CDR2 SNEGSKA (reference sequence). The V end was cut by 5 bases, the J end by 0 bases, with 5 bases between. CDR3 length: 12 amino acids. CDR3 DNA sequence: TGCAGTGCTTACAGCTCTGGAAACACCATATATTTT. This sequence encodes CSAYSSGNTIYF.

This clonotype was picked up a small number of times. The CDR3 reads CASSHQRQGETQYF. The CDR3 coding sequence is TGTGCCAGCAGCCACCAACGACAGGGAGAGACCCAGTACTTC. The chain employs TRBV2 and TRBJ2-5; 7 bases align to TRBD1. The V gene end was trimmed by 6 bases and the J gene end by 4 bases; junction bases not matched to a gene: 8. This CDR3 region has 14 residues. CDR1 is SNHLY, CDR2 FYNNEI, per germline.

This clonotype was counted many times. The chain has TRBV29-1 and TRBJ1-2; perhaps TRBD1 as D (6 bases). V was trimmed by 4 bases and J by 0 bases, leaving 12 bases between them. Germline values: CDR1 SQVTM, CDR2 ANQGSEA. The CDR3 totals 14 residues. The CDR3 DNA is TGCAGCGTTGGGGGGGCAGGGGCTAACTATGGCTACACCTTC. It codes for CSVGGAGANYGYTF. Full variable domain (remainder filled in from reference TRBV29-1 and TRBJ1-2): SAVISQKPSRDICQRGTSLTIQCQVDSQVTMMFWYRQQPGQSLTLIATANQGSEATYESGFVIDKFPISRPNLTFSTLTVSNMSPEDSSIYLCSVGGAGANYGYTFGSGTRLTVV.

The table lists this clonotype with a few counts. The V call is TRBV6-1, the J call TRBJ2-5; 7 positions agree with TRBD2. The CDR3 is made up of 15 amino acids. V lost 6 bases to trimming and J lost 0 bases; unmatched junction nucleotides: 7. The germline CDR1 and CDR2 sequences are MNHNS and SASEGT. CDR3 in DNA: TGTGCCAGCAGCCCTCCGGGGGGATACCAAGAGACCCAGTACTTC. Amino acid sequence: CASSPPGGYQETQYF.

There are many counts of this clonotype. The V call is TRBV14, the J call TRBJ1-6; D remains ambiguous. The CDR3 is 15 amino acids. The germline V gene has CDR1 SGHDN and CDR2 FVKESK. V dropped 0 bases and J dropped 9 bases, with 12 bases sitting between them. The CDR3 spells CASSQEGFSGSPLHF. In DNA form, the CDR3 reads TGTGCCAGCAGCCAAGAAGGGTTCTCGGGTTCACCCCTCCACTTT.

The chain employs TRBV3-1 and TRBJ2-7; 10 nucleotides agree with TRBD2. V was pared by 6 bases and J by 2 bases, with 7 bases of the junction left unmatched. Germline V gene data show CDR1 as LGHDT and CDR2 as YNNKEL (reference sequence). This CDR3 is 15 amino acids long. The CDR3 nucleotides are TGTGCCAGCAGACAGAGCGGGAGGGCTGCCTACGAGCAGTACTTC. This translates into CASRQSGRAAYEQYF.

Many counts were recorded for this clonotype. This chain links TRBV19 with TRBJ1-1, with TRBD1 identical over 8 bases. The length of the CDR3 is 15 residues. V shed 4 bases and J 5 bases; nucleotides not matched to a gene: 9. Germline CDR1 is LNHDA and CDR2 is SQIVND (reference sequence). CDR3 in DNA: TGTGCCAGTAGTACAAGGACAGGGAGCAAGACTGAAGCTTTCTTT. Translated: CASSTRTGSKTEAFF. The whole variable domain, remainder taken from reference TRBV19 and TRBJ1-1, is DGGITQSPKYLFRKEGQNVTLSCEQNLNHDAMYWYRQDPGQGLRLIYYSQIVNDFQKGDIAEGYSVSREKKESFPLTVTSAQKNPTAFYLCASSTRTGSKTEAFFGQGTRLTVV.

As to this clonotype: A much larger clonotype is one base distant, so this may be a read error. V and J are TRBV2 and TRBJ2-7, with 7 bases aligning to TRBD1. CDR3 size: 13 residues. Trimming at V came to 6 bases and at J to 4 bases, leaving 6 bases not matched to a gene. Germline V lookup: CDR1 SNHLY, CDR2 FYNNEI. This CDR3 is CASRYSRGYEQYF. CDR3 DNA: TGTGCCAGCAGATACAGCAGGGGGTACGAGCAGTACTTC.

This clonotype was seen ten or more times. CDR3 in amino acids: CATSRDFRFGGFRGTQYF. CDR3 DNA: TGTGCCACCAGCAGAGATTTTCGCTTCGGGGGGTTTCGAGGGACCCAGTACTTC. The chain uses TRBV15 and TRBJ2-5, with 7 bases fitting TRBD2. V dropped 0 bases and J dropped 7; count of bases not matched to a gene: 17. This CDR3 region has 18 residues. Germline loops: CDR1 LNHNV, CDR2 YYDKDF (reference sequence). Together with reference TRBV15 and TRBJ2-5, the CDR3 gives the full variable domain: DAMVIQNPRYQVTQFGKPVTLSCSQTLNHNVMYWYQQKSSQAPKLLFHYYDKDFNNEADTPDNFQSRRPNTSFCFLDIRSPGLGDTAMYLCATSRDFRFGGFRGTQYFGPGTRLLVL.